The clone carrying this T cell receptor beta chain was counted at least ten times. Antigen unknown. Arm-PCR of CDR3 regions with iRepertoire HTBI primers generated TCR beta libraries. TCRdb reprocessed the multiplex PCR reads via MiXCR and lists one record per CDR3 protein. The top ten clones hold 7.8% of a sample with about 430,000 distinct CDR3 sequences, about 15% of them seen once. These data belong to a study of regulatory T cells in long-lasting Graves disease. Study-level findings and limits: Newly diagnosed disease favored TRBV20-1 and TRBJ2-1 over persistent disease.

From germline, CDR1 is MNHEY and CDR2 SVGEGT. V dropped 6 bases and J dropped 7 bases, with 25 bases sitting between them. The CDR3 length is 17 residues. Indicated time point: newly diagnosed GD, antithyroid drugs for less than 3 months. PBMC-derived RNA was used for the TCR library. Patients with Graves' disease were diagnosed by American Thyroid Association guidelines. A further study also used this sample, focusing on T cells in Graves' hyperthyroidism and ophthalmopathy. This second report adds: For Graves' hyperthyroidism to be stable, ophthalmopathy could not progress within 18 months.

The origin of this receptor is a woman aged 40 to 50 with Graves disease. The rearrangement links TRBV6-2 or TRBV6-3 to TRBJ2-1; D might be TRBD1 or TRBD2, each matching 5 bases. The sample here was peripheral blood mononuclear cells (PBMCs), taken at new diagnosis, from a patient treated with antithyroid drugs. The CDR3 spells CASRTPPTVLGVNEQFF. The CDR3 DNA reads as TGTGCCAGCAGAACGCCCCCGACTGTCTTGGGGGTGAATGAGCAGTTCTTC.